This T cell receptor (beta chain) was sequenced in a study of a mutant IDH1 vaccine in newly diagnosed glioma. Study context: Among treated patients, roughly 62% were male and 37.5% female, and mean age was about 41 years. The earlier regimen, radiotherapy, temozolomide, or both, was most often both.

V dropped 1 base and J dropped 7 bases, with 19 bases sitting between them. The CDR3 runs to 16 residues. Study-level results: Changes in top peripheral clonotypes did not appear linked to pseudoprogression.

As to time point: week 35, safety follow-up. The investigators gave 300 ug of mutant IDH1 20-mer peptide in each vaccine dose, together with topical imiquimod. Newly diagnosed WHO grade 3 or 4 IDH1-mutant, ATRX-lost astrocytomas were identified in the donors. This clone was recorded once. The antigen is not known. Produced via immunoSEQ multiplex PCR; TCRdb's table is partial and in-frame only. Of 45,000 to 50,000 clones in the sample, 88% were seen once. The source of this sequence is a woman aged 40 to 50 with glioma. This rearrangement joins TRBV5-3 to TRBJ2-3; D is perhaps TRBD1 (6 bases). TRBV5-3 belongs to the ORF category, with a function that is uncertain. The sample was PBMCs, taken from a glioma patient whose treatment included an IDH1 peptide vaccine. CDR3 sequence reads: CARSLSGARHTYTQYF. CDR3 nucleotides: TGTGCCAGAAGCTTGTCAGGGGCGCGACACACTTATACGCAGTATTTT.